Below, 14 T cell receptor beta chains from the same sample are listed, as sequenced in a study of vaccination and CD4 T cells after COVID-19. Sequence data for DNA of cultured CD4+ T cells were generated by the Oncomine TCR Beta short-read assay. TCRdb re-derived calls from the PCR reads in MiXCR, one entry per CDR3 protein. The table records just over 20,000 distinct CDR3 sequences, roughly 70% of them present only once. Specified treatment: roughly 10-day PBMC culture with coronavirus spike peptide pools or control peptides (ViraFEST assay). The antigens for these receptors are not known. What was sequenced was CD4+ T cells from blood, cultured in vitro. The receptors shown here come from a human donor who had recovered from COVID-19.

The rearrangement joins TRBV6-2 or TRBV6-3 to TRBJ1-4, with no clear D. Germline V gene data show CDR1 as MNHEY and CDR2 as SVGEGT. The CDR3 contains 14 residues. The V gene lost 11 bases and the J gene lost 3 bases, with 16 bases spanning the gap. CDR3 amino acids: CALIEGQANEKLFF. The CDR3 bases are TGTGCCCTAATTGAGGGTCAGGCTAATGAAAAACTGTTTTTT.

This chain joins TRBV27 and TRBJ1-2; 8 nucleotides agree with TRBD1. Trimming at V came to 5 bases and at J to 4 bases, leaving 6 bases not matched to a gene. The CDR3 totals 14 residues. Germline CDR1 reads MNHEY; CDR2 reads SMNVEV (reference sequence). The CDR3: CASSTQQGVYGYTF. In DNA, the CDR3 is TGTGCCAGCAGTACCCAACAGGGGGTCTATGGCTACACCTTC.

This sequence joins TRBV20-1 and TRBJ2-5; D is undetermined. CDR3 length equals 12 residues. Trimming took off 6 bases at V and 3 bases at J, with 11 bases between the two ends. Germline V gene data show CDR1 as DFQATT and CDR2 as SNEGSKA (reference sequence). The CDR3 protein is CSAQAPKETQYF. In nucleotides, the CDR3 is TGCAGTGCCCAGGCTCCGAAAGAGACCCAGTACTTC.

The chain links TRBV14 to TRBJ2-2, with 13 bases identical to TRBD2. Per germline, CDR1 SGHDN and CDR2 FVKESK. With 6 bases clipped from V and 5 bases from J, the junction kept 12 bases outside the gene matches. This CDR3 is built from 18 residues. The CDR3, as DNA: TGTGCCAGCAGGAAGGGACTAGCGGGATCCCCGAGGACCGGGGAGCTGTTTTTT. Its protein is CASRKGLAGSPRTGELFF. Using reference TRBV14 and TRBJ2-2 for the parts outside the CDR3, the full variable domain is EAGVTQFPSHSVIEKGQTVTLRCDPISGHDNLYWYRRVMGKEIKFLLHFVKESKQDESGMPNNRFLAERTGGTYSTLKVQPAELEDSGVYFCASRKGLAGSPRTGELFFGEGSRLTVL.

This clonotype was seen once. CDR3 bases: TGTGCCAGCAGCCGAGGGACAGGGGGCCGCACTGAAGCTTTCTTT. Translated: CASSRGTGGRTEAFF. The rearrangement uses TRBV7-2 and TRBJ1-1, with 12 positions matching TRBD1. Germline-derived CDR1 and CDR2 are SGHTA and FQGNSA. The CDR3 totals 15 residues. V was pared by 5 bases and J by 4 bases, with 5 bases of the junction left unmatched. The complete variable domain, with remaining parts taken from reference TRBV7-2 and TRBJ1-1, reads GAGVSQSPSNKVTEKGKDVELRCDPISGHTALYWYRQSLGQGLEFLIYFQGNSAPDKSGLPSDRFSAERTGGSVSTLTIQRTQQEDSAVYLCASSRGTGGRTEAFFGQGTRLTVV.

A single count supports this clonotype. J is TRBJ1-2 and V is TRBV6-2 or TRBV6-3, with a weak D call TRBD1 (5 bases). Germline V gives CDR1 MNHEY, CDR2 SVGEGT. V lost 5 bases and J lost 4, with 14 bases in between. The CDR3 loop spans 14 amino acids. The CDR3, as DNA: TGTGCCAGCAGTACCGGTGGGGACGGCTATGGCTACACCTTC. It yields the protein CASSTGGDGYGYTF.

J is TRBJ2-7 and V is TRBV7-2, with 11 bases that match TRBD1. CDR1 is SGHTA and CDR2 is FQGNSA in the germline V gene. Trimming took 4 bases from V and 8 from J; bases not matched to a gene: 13. This CDR3 comprises 16 residues. The CDR3 spells CASSYKTGTGGTKQYF. CDR3 sequence (DNA): TGTGCCAGCAGCTATAAGACCGGGACAGGGGGTACGAAGCAGTACTTC.

In its sample, this clonotype was seen once. The genes are TRBV20-1 and TRBJ2-1; D might be TRBD1 or TRBD2, each matching 6 bases. Per the germline V gene, CDR1 is DFQATT and CDR2 is SNEGSKA (reference sequence). V dropped 3 bases and J dropped 1 base, with 22 bases sitting between them. The CDR3 contains 18 residues. As DNA, the CDR3 is TGCAGTGCTAGTTTTGCCGGGGGCGGCTTTAGGTCCTACAATGAGCAGTTCTTC. Its translation is CSASFAGGGFRSYNEQFF.

This clonotype was recorded once. The rearrangement joins TRBV7-9 to TRBJ2-5; D is perhaps TRBD1 (5 bases). Trimming took off 3 bases at V and 5 bases at J, with 19 bases between the two ends. CDR1 and CDR2 (germline): SEHNR, FQNEAQ (reference sequence). This CDR3 contains 16 residues. CDR3 nucleotides: TGTGCCAGCAGCTTCCCACCCGCAGGGCGGAGCGAGACCCAGTACTTC. Translated: CASSFPPAGRSETQYF.

This clonotype showed up just a few times. The chain combines TRBV20-1 with TRBJ1-5; tentatively, D is TRBD1 (5 bases). The V gene lost 6 bases and the J gene lost 7 bases, with 16 bases spanning the gap. The length of the CDR3 is 13 residues. Germline values: CDR1 DFQATT, CDR2 SNEGSKA (reference sequence). This CDR3 is CSAVTARGQPQHF. Written as DNA, the CDR3 is TGCAGTGCGGTGACAGCCAGAGGGCAGCCCCAGCATTTT.

This clonotype appeared a few times. The rearrangement links TRBV10-1 to TRBJ2-2; TRBD2 is a possible D gene (5 bases). V lost 5 bases to trimming and J lost 3 bases, with 10 bases between them. The CDR3 sequence is 14 residues long. Germline CDR1 WNHNN, CDR2 SYGVQD (reference sequence). CDR3 nucleotides: TGCGCCAGCAGTTCCGGACTGGACACCGGGGAGCTGTTTTTT. It translates to CASSSGLDTGELFF.

This sequence joins TRBV20-1 and TRBJ2-2; 7 positions match TRBD1. The CDR3 is 18 amino acids. The germline CDR1 and CDR2 sequences are DFQATT and SNEGSKA (reference sequence). J gave up 2 bases and V 6 bases, and 18 bases lay outside the gene matches. The CDR3 region has the DNA TGCAGTGCACCCCGCGAGGGGGCTAGGGAGCTTAACACCGGGGAGCTGTTTTTT. Protein: CSAPREGARELNTGELFF.

V usage is TRBV7-6 and J usage is TRBJ2-3; the D call may be TRBD1 or TRBD2 (5 bases each). This CDR3 spans 15 amino acids. Germline V gene sequence: CDR1 SGHVS, CDR2 FNYEAQ. Trimming shortened V by 4 bases and J by 6 bases, and 17 bases separated the two germline ends. The CDR3 reads CASSSEGIRQDTQYF. The CDR3 DNA is TGTGCCAGCAGCTCAGAGGGGATCAGACAGGATACGCAGTATTTT.

This rearrangement joins TRBV24-1 to TRBJ2-4; D may be TRBD1 (6 bases). The CDR3 totals 14 residues. Trimming left V 7 bases short and J 5 bases short, with 14 bases between. Germline loops: CDR1 KGHDR, CDR2 SFDVKD. As DNA, the CDR3 is TGTGCCACCAGGGATCGACAGGAGCAAAACATTCAGTACTTC. It yields the protein CATRDRQEQNIQYF.